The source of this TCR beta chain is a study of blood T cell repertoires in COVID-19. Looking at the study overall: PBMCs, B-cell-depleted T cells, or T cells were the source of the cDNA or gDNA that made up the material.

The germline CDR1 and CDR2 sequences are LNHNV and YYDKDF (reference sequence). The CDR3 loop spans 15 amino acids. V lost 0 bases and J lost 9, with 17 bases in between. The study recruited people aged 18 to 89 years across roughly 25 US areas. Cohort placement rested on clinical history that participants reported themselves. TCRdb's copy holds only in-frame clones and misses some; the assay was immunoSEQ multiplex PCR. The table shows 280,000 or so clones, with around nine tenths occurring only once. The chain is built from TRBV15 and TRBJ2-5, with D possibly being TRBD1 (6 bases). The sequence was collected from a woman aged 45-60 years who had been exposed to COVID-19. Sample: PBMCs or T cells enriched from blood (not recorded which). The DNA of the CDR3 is TGTGCCACCAGCAGAGAGGACAGCTACAGTGGGTCCCAGTACTTC. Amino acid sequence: CATSREDSYSGSQYF.